This entry lists 16 T cell receptor beta chains sequenced from one sample in a study of blood T cell repertoires in COVID-19 (dated by TCRdb to the early 2020s). Receptors were amplified or captured by the immunoSEQ multiplex PCR assay. Imported from immuneACCESS, the table was reduced by TCRdb to in-frame sequences with V and J called. These copies leave out some clones; in studies compared against another copy, an unresolved V gene accounts for under half, and the cause of the remainder is not known. Within this sample are about 46,000 clones, with over 70% of them counted one time only. The ten top clones hold 5.5% to 7.5% of the sample. The sample taken for sequencing was peripheral blood. The source of these receptors is an elderly woman with acute or convalescent COVID-19.

The chain couples TRBV27 to TRBJ2-7; 8 bases fit TRBD2. CDR3 length equals 15 residues. CDR1 is MNHEY, CDR2 SMNVEV, per germline (reference sequence). V lost 2 bases to trimming and J lost 2 bases; unmatched junction nucleotides: 5. The chain's CDR3 is CASSLGSGVPYEQYF. In DNA, the CDR3 is TGTGCCAGCAGTTTAGGTAGCGGGGTACCCTACGAGCAGTACTTC.

The CDR3 coding sequence is TGTGCCTGGAGAGGACAGGGGGACACTGAAGCTTTCTTT. Protein product: CAWRGQGDTEAFF. J is TRBJ1-1 and V is TRBV30, with 10 positions matching TRBD1. The CDR3 consists of 13 residues. Per the germline V gene, CDR1 is GTSNPN and CDR2 is SVGIG (reference sequence). V shed 3 bases and J 3 bases; nucleotides not matched to a gene: 1.

The rearrangement links TRBV5-1 to TRBJ1-2; 7 nucleotides match TRBD1. V was clipped by 0 bases and J by 8 bases; unmatched bases: 16. The CDR3 covers 17 residues. CDR1 is SGHRS and CDR2 is YFSETQ in the germline V gene. CDR3 protein: CASSLEAPGTAPVGYTF. The CDR3 DNA reads TGCGCCAGCAGCTTGGAGGCCCCCGGGACAGCCCCCGTAGGCTACACCTTC.

The chain has TRBV19 and TRBJ2-5, with D possibly TRBD2 on 6 matching bases. The CDR3 runs to 14 residues. With 2 bases removed from V and 5 bases from J, the gap between germline ends came to 12 bases. Per the germline V gene, CDR1 is LNHDA and CDR2 is SQIVND (reference sequence). In DNA form, the CDR3 reads TGTGCCAGTAGTATAAGCGGGCGCGGGGAGACCCAGTACTTC. Its translation: CASSISGRGETQYF.

The genes are TRBV6-2 or TRBV6-3 and TRBJ2-2, with 7 bases fitting TRBD1. The CDR3 runs to 16 residues. The germline gives CDR1 MNHEY, CDR2 SVGEGT. The V and J ends lost 7 bases and 3 bases, in that order; junction bases with no gene match: 11. The CDR3 sequence is CASNPSGGEHTGELFF. Here the CDR3 DNA reads TGTGCCAGCAACCCCTCAGGGGGTGAGCACACCGGGGAGCTGTTTTTT.

Many counts were recorded for this clone. CDR3 sequence reads: CASSQDGPGELFF. The CDR3, as DNA: TGTGCCAGCAGCCAAGATGGGCCCGGGGAGCTGTTTTTT. V gene TRBV4-2 combines with J gene TRBJ2-2; D not certain. Germline V gives CDR1 LGHNA, CDR2 YNFKEQ. Trimming cost V 0 bases and J 6 bases, with 5 bases left between them. The CDR3 has 13 amino acids.

This rearrangement joins TRBV5-1 to TRBJ1-1, with D perhaps matching TRBD1 (6 bases). This CDR3 region has 16 residues. The V end was cut by 4 bases, the J end by 2 bases, with 18 bases between. Germline V gene sequence: CDR1 SGHRS, CDR2 YFSETQ. The CDR3 DNA follows: TGCGCCAGCAGCCCTAGGGAGACAGGAACTAACACTGAAGCTTTCTTT. This gives the protein CASSPRETGTNTEAFF.

The chain combines TRBV6-5 with TRBJ2-5; 9 bases fit TRBD1. Germline lookup yields CDR1 MNHEY and CDR2 SVGAGI. This CDR3 region has 15 residues. V shed 7 bases, J shed 1 base, and the junction held 7 bases outside the gene matches. The CDR3: CASTGQGWAQETQYF. CDR3 nucleotides: TGTGCCAGCACAGGACAGGGGTGGGCCCAAGAGACCCAGTACTTC.

The chain employs TRBV4-2 and TRBJ1-5; possibly TRBD1 for D (6 bases). Looked up from germline, CDR1 is LGHNA and CDR2 is YNFKEQ. Trimming removed 5 bases from V and 2 bases from J, with 13 bases in between. The CDR3 loop spans 15 amino acids. CDR3 sequence reads: CASSLEGGGNQPQHF. CDR3 nucleotides: TGTGCCAGCAGCTTAGAGGGGGGGGGCAATCAGCCCCAGCATTTT.

The gene calls are TRBV6-6 and TRBJ1-5; D perhaps matches TRBD1 (6 bases). Germline values: CDR1 MNHNY, CDR2 SVGAGI (reference sequence). This CDR3 has 13 amino acids. Trimming took 5 bases from V and 4 from J, leaving 9 bases between them. The CDR3 DNA sequence: TGTGCCAGCAGTCCACAGGGTAATCAGCCCCAGCATTTT. It encodes CASSPQGNQPQHF.

V gene TRBV12-3 or TRBV12-4 combines with J gene TRBJ1-1; D is unclear. This CDR3 has 12 residues. Trimming removed 0 bases from V and 4 bases from J, with 3 bases in between. CDR3 loop: CASSLASTEAFF. Written as DNA, the CDR3 is TGTGCCAGCAGTTTAGCGAGCACTGAAGCTTTCTTT.

V and J are TRBV7-9 and TRBJ2-7; D is unresolved. Germline V gives CDR1 SEHNR, CDR2 FQNEAQ (reference sequence). V lost 5 bases to trimming and J lost 1 base, with 6 bases between them. This CDR3 has 12 residues. The CDR3 here is CASSRRSYEQYF. CDR3 nucleotide sequence: TGTGCCAGCAGCCGTCGTTCCTACGAGCAGTACTTC.

The V gene is TRBV4-1, the J gene TRBJ2-7; D remains unclear. There are 14 residues in the CDR3. Per germline, CDR1 MGHRA and CDR2 YSYEKL. The V and J ends lost 1 base and 2 bases respectively, with 9 bases between them. The CDR3 is CASSQAHVTYEQYF. For the CDR3, the DNA is TGCGCCAGCAGCCAAGCACACGTTACCTACGAGCAGTACTTC.

This clone was observed once. J is TRBJ2-7 and V is TRBV25-1; D ambiguous. Germline lookup yields CDR1 MGHDK and CDR2 SYGVNS. The CDR3 runs 13 residues. Trimming took off 3 bases at V and 2 bases at J, with 8 bases between the two ends. The CDR3 loop reads CASSDPLTYEQYF. The CDR3 DNA reads TGTGCCAGCAGTGATCCACTAACCTACGAGCAGTACTTC.

J is TRBJ2-1 and V is TRBV18; 9 nucleotides match TRBD1. Germline assignment: CDR1 KGHSH and CDR2 LQKENI. V was pared by 3 bases and J by 6 bases, with 6 bases of the junction left unmatched. This CDR3 has 15 residues. This CDR3 is CASSPRTGVGNEQFF. The CDR3 DNA is TGTGCCAGCTCACCCCGGACAGGGGTGGGCAATGAGCAGTTCTTC.

This clone turned up a few times. V is TRBV18 and J is TRBJ2-7, with D perhaps matching TRBD1 (6 bases). Germline assignment: CDR1 KGHSH and CDR2 LQKENI. The CDR3 runs to 15 residues. V gave up 5 bases and J gave up 3 bases, with 17 bases separating them. CDR3 coding DNA: TGTGCCAGCTCATCGGCGGACAGAATCATCTACGAGCAGTACTTC. Amino acids: CASSSADRIIYEQYF.